This entry lists 20 T cell receptor beta chains sequenced from one sample in a study of T cells in Graves' hyperthyroidism and ophthalmopathy. Amplification of TCR beta CDR3 regions was performed using RNA transcripts as template. The primer set for the first-round RT-PCR of the TCR CDR3 was HTBI. One entry per CDR3 protein results from TCRdb running MiXCR on the multiplex PCR reads. The sample yields 300,000 to 350,000 distinct CDR3 sequences, 18% seen once. The sequencing input was blood. The source is a woman in her 50s with Graves' hyperthyroidism.

The chain combines TRBV4-1 with TRBJ1-1; no definite D call. The germline CDR1 and CDR2 sequences are MGHRA and YSYEKL. The CDR3 is made up of 13 amino acids. V lost 0 bases, J lost 10 bases, and 12 bases lay in between. The CDR3 DNA sequence: TGCGCCAGCAGCCAAGATTGGAGGGATCGAGCTTTCTTT. Its translation is CASSQDWRDRAFF.

V usage is TRBV10-3 and J usage is TRBJ2-5; the D gene is possibly TRBD2 (5 bases). Trimming cost V 6 bases and J 0 bases, with 8 bases left between them. The germline CDR1 and CDR2 sequences are ENHRY and SYGVKD. This CDR3 region has 13 residues. The CDR3 region has the DNA TGTGCCATCAGCTTCGGGGACCAAGAGACCCAGTACTTC. Translating it yields CAISFGDQETQYF.

The chain links TRBV5-4 to TRBJ2-7, with 9 bases identical to TRBD1. The CDR3 extends over 15 amino acids. V dropped 4 bases and J dropped 2; count of bases not matched to a gene: 7. In germline, CDR1 is SGHNT, CDR2 YYREEE (reference sequence). The CDR3 sequence is CASSLSTGGTYEQYF. The DNA for the CDR3 is TGTGCCAGCAGCCTGTCGACAGGGGGGACCTACGAGCAGTACTTC.

V gene TRBV20-1 combines with J gene TRBJ2-1; possibly TRBD2 for D (6 bases). The CDR3 runs to 15 residues. V was shortened by 5 bases and J by 6 bases, with 20 bases between the two germline ends. Germline lookup yields CDR1 DFQATT and CDR2 SNEGSKA (reference sequence). The CDR3 DNA reads as TGCAGTGCTGTACCGACTAGTCTCGAATTCAATGAGCAGTTCTTC. It encodes CSAVPTSLEFNEQFF.

The table lists this clonotype with many counts. The gene calls are TRBV7-2 and TRBJ1-2; perhaps TRBD1 as D (6 bases). There are 14 residues in the CDR3. Germline V CDR1 and CDR2: SGHTA, FQGNSA. Trimming left V 5 bases short and J 5 bases short, with 15 bases between. The CDR3 coding sequence is TGTGCCAGCAGCCCGAGGGGGGATGCATATGGCTACACCTTC. Protein product: CASSPRGDAYGYTF. Variable domain in full (rest from reference TRBV7-2 and TRBJ1-2): GAGVSQSPSNKVTEKGKDVELRCDPISGHTALYWYRQSLGQGLEFLIYFQGNSAPDKSGLPSDRFSAERTGGSVSTLTIQRTQQEDSAVYLCASSPRGDAYGYTFGSGTRLTVV.

This clonotype appeared many times. The chain has TRBV3-1 and TRBJ2-2, with D perhaps TRBD1 or TRBD2 (5 bases each). CDR1 and CDR2 from the germline V gene are LGHDT and YNNKEL (reference sequence). The length of the CDR3 is 16 residues. V lost 1 base to trimming and J lost 3 bases, with 12 bases between them. CDR3 residues: CASSQVGRLYTGELFF. DNA for the CDR3: TGTGCCAGCAGCCAAGTGGGACGGCTCTACACCGGGGAGCTGTTTTTT.

This clonotype was detected ten times or more. In DNA, the CDR3 is TGTGCCAGCAGTTACTCGATGGAGGGGTATGGCTACACCTTC. Translation gives CASSYSMEGYGYTF. The J gene is TRBJ1-2, the V gene TRBV6-2 or TRBV6-3, with D perhaps TRBD1 (5 bases). The CDR3 has 14 amino acids. With 0 bases removed from V and 5 bases from J, the gap between germline ends came to 10 bases. Germline-derived CDR1 and CDR2 are MNHEY and SVGEGT.

This chain joins TRBV19 and TRBJ1-5; TRBD1 matches at 8 bases. Trimming cost V 6 bases and J 4 bases; bases outside gene matches: 8. The CDR3 consists of 15 residues. Per germline, CDR1 LNHDA and CDR2 SQIVND (reference sequence). CDR3 DNA sequence: TGTGCCAGTAGAGACAGGGGAGGAGGTAATCAGCCCCAGCATTTT. Residues: CASRDRGGGNQPQHF. The full variable domain, in which reference TRBV19 and TRBJ1-5 provide the parts outside the CDR3, is DGGITQSPKYLFRKEGQNVTLSCEQNLNHDAMYWYRQDPGQGLRLIYYSQIVNDFQKGDIAEGYSVSREKKESFPLTVTSAQKNPTAFYLCASRDRGGGNQPQHFGDGTRLSIL.

At least ten counts were recorded for this clonotype. The chain combines TRBV20-1 with TRBJ2-6; no clear D. This CDR3 region has 13 residues. Deletions cut 4 bases from V and 2 bases from J, with 6 bases between. The germline V gene has CDR1 DFQATT and CDR2 SNEGSKA (reference sequence). The CDR3 DNA reads as TGCAGTGCTAACCAACCTGGGGCCAACGTCCTGACTTTC. Amino acids: CSANQPGANVLTF.

The chain couples TRBV6-1 to TRBJ2-2; no definite D call. V was clipped by 1 base and J by 9 bases, with 21 bases between them. The CDR3 loop spans 17 amino acids. Germline V gene data show CDR1 as MNHNS and CDR2 as SASEGT. CDR3 in amino acids: CASSEVRLIPRTWELFF. The CDR3 nucleotides are TGTGCCAGCAGTGAAGTCCGACTCATACCCCGAACCTGGGAGCTGTTTTTT.

The V and J genes are TRBV20-1 and TRBJ2-2; 16 bases agree with TRBD2. Germline-derived CDR1 and CDR2 are DFQATT and SNEGSKA (reference sequence). V dropped 4 bases and J dropped 0; count of bases not matched to a gene: 8. CDR3 length: 19 residues. CDR3 in DNA: TGCAGTGCTACCCCGGGACTAGCGGGAGGGTTCGCGAACACCGGGGAGCTGTTTTTT. This encodes CSATPGLAGGFANTGELFF.

The gene calls are TRBV6-1 and TRBJ2-1, with D uncertain. The germline V gene encodes CDR1 MNHNS and CDR2 SASEGT. The CDR3 is made up of 13 amino acids. The V end was cut by 5 bases, the J end by 5 bases, with 10 bases between. This CDR3 is CASSLTRNNEQFF. CDR3 nucleotide sequence: TGTGCCAGCAGTTTGACCCGAAACAATGAGCAGTTCTTC.

This clonotype was detected a few times. Written as DNA, the CDR3 is TGTGCCAGCCGCCCGCCGAATCGGGCCGACTACGAGCAGTACTTC. It encodes CASRPPNRADYEQYF. This chain uses TRBV12-3 or TRBV12-4 with TRBJ2-7; no definite D call. The germline V and J ends were trimmed by 8 bases and 3 bases, with 20 bases remaining between them. The CDR3 loop spans 15 amino acids.

With respect to this clonotype: This could be a read error, since a much larger clone is one nucleotide away. The chain joins TRBV28 to TRBJ2-7; D unclear. Germline values: CDR1 MDHEN, CDR2 SYDVKM. The CDR3 is 13 residues long. The CDR3 DNA is TGTGCCGGCAGTTTACCAGTGACCTACGAGCAGTACTTC. Translated: CAGSLPVTYEQYF.

This clonotype was detected a few times. For the CDR3, the DNA is TGTGCCTGGAGGGAGACAGGGTCCCATGGCTACACCTTC. This gives the protein CAWRETGSHGYTF. V gene TRBV30 combines with J gene TRBJ1-2; 7 bases line up with TRBD1. The germline CDR1 and CDR2 sequences are GTSNPN and SVGIG (reference sequence). The CDR3 has 13 residues. The trim removed 3 bases at V and 6 bases at J, leaving 7 bases unmatched.

In its sample, this clonotype was seen a few times. This sequence joins TRBV10-1 and TRBJ2-7; unclear D gene. V was clipped by 2 bases and J by 3 bases, with 11 bases between them. The CDR3 is 14 amino acids. Germline V gene data show CDR1 as WNHNN and CDR2 as SYGVQD (reference sequence). As DNA, the CDR3 is TGCGCCAGCAGTGAGATGTCTAGTGGCTACGAGCAGTACTTC. It translates to CASSEMSSGYEQYF.

J is TRBJ2-3 and V is TRBV5-1; 7 nucleotides agree with TRBD2. V lost 1 base to trimming and J lost 4 bases; unmatched junction nucleotides: 3. The CDR3 covers 14 residues. The germline gives CDR1 SGHRS, CDR2 YFSETQ. The CDR3 sequence: CASSLNREADTQYF. The CDR3 DNA sequence: TGCGCCAGCAGCTTGAATCGGGAGGCAGATACGCAGTATTTT.

This clonotype was observed many times. V and J are TRBV2 and TRBJ1-2; no clear D. CDR1 and CDR2 (germline): SNHLY, FYNNEI. Trimming shortened V by 3 bases and J by 2 bases, and 7 bases separated the two germline ends. The CDR3 loop spans 13 amino acids. In DNA form, the CDR3 reads TGTGCCAGCAGTGAGTGGCAGAACTATGGCTACACCTTC. Translation gives CASSEWQNYGYTF.

This clonotype is a singleton in its sample. J is TRBJ2-7 and V is TRBV24-1; D not resolved. In germline, CDR1 is KGHDR, CDR2 SFDVKD. This CDR3 has 15 amino acids. Trimming shortened V by 4 bases and J by 0 bases, and 12 bases separated the two germline ends. The DNA of the CDR3 is TGTGCCACCAGTGAGGGTGACTTTAGCTCCTACGAGCAGTACTTC. It encodes CATSEGDFSSYEQYF.

V is TRBV29-1 and J is TRBJ2-7; D possibly corresponds to TRBD2 (5 bases). V was clipped by 3 bases and J by 6 bases, with 15 bases between them. Germline assignment: CDR1 SQVTM and CDR2 ANQGSEA. This CDR3 has 13 residues. CDR3 loop: CSVDTVGSGEQYF. The CDR3 nucleotides read TGCAGCGTTGATACAGTAGGGAGCGGCGAGCAGTACTTC.